This TCR beta chain was captured by sequencing in a study of T cells expressing NK-cell markers. The CDR3 contains 15 residues. CDR1 is SGHRS, CDR2 YFSETQ, per germline. Each CDR3 protein gets one entry in TCRdb, which reprocessed the 5' RACE reads and gives no DNA. Recorded for this sample: some 500,000 distinct CDR3 sequences. The rearrangement joins TRBV5-1 to TRBJ2-7; the TCRdb D gene call, TRBD2, has no DNA to confirm it. The sample comprised blood T cells: a sorted CD56 or NKG2C T cell subset, CD4+ or CD8+ T cells, or bulk PBMC T cells (not recorded which). The clonotype originates from a woman between 45 and 65 years old in good health. The CDR3 spells CASSRSTSGRHEQYF.